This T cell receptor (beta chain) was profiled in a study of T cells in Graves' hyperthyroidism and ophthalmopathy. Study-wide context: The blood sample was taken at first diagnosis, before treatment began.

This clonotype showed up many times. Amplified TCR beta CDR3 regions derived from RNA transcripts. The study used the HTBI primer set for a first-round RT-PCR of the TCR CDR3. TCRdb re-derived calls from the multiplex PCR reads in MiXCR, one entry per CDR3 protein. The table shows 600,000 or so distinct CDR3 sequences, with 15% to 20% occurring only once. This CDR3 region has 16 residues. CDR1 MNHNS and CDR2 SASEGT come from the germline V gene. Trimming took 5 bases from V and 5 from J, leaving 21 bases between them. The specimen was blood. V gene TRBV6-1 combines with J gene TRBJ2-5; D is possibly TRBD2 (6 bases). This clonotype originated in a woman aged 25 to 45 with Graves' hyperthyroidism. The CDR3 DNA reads TGTGCCAGCAGTTTGACTAGTGGAGGAAAGCCGGAGACCCAGTACTTC. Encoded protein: CASSLTSGGKPETQYF.